The 23 T cell receptor beta chains presented below share a single source sample, sequenced in a study of blood T cell repertoires in COVID-19. TCRdb's table, derived via immunoSEQ multiplex PCR, lists solely in-frame clones and lacks some. The profile shows roughly 200,000 clones, approximately 87% of them singletons. The specimen sequenced was PBMCs or T cells enriched from blood (not recorded which). These TCRs come from a woman in her 50s in a cohort exposed to, infected with or recovered from COVID-19 (not recorded which).

This chain connects TRBV4-2 to TRBJ1-6; D is unclear. Trimming stripped 4 bases from V and 5 bases from J, with 15 bases between. Germline lookup yields CDR1 LGHNA and CDR2 YNFKEQ. This CDR3 has 16 residues. The CDR3 DNA reads TGTGCCAGCAGCCTCCAGGAGGTTATAGATAATTCACCCCTCCACTTT. Residues: CASSLQEVIDNSPLHF.

The chain has TRBV29-1 and TRBJ2-7, with TRBD1 matching 9 bases. The V segment lost 2 bases and the J segment 5 bases; nucleotides outside the gene matches: 4. This CDR3 region has 13 residues. In germline, CDR1 is SQVTM, CDR2 ANQGSEA. CDR3 DNA sequence: TGCAGCGTTGAAAAGACAGGGGGGGACGAGCAGTACTTC. It is translated as CSVEKTGGDEQYF.

This clone appeared a few times. In DNA form, the CDR3 reads TGTGCCAGCAGCTTTTCCGGGGGTAAGGGCAATCAGCCCCAGCATTTT. Protein product: CASSFSGGKGNQPQHF. This chain connects TRBV7-9 to TRBJ1-5, with a weak D call TRBD1 (5 bases). CDR3 length: 16 residues. V was pared by 3 bases and J by 2 bases, with 14 bases between. Germline V CDR1 and CDR2: SEHNR, FQNEAQ (reference sequence).

V is TRBV10-3 and J is TRBJ1-1, with 9 bases that match TRBD1. V dropped 7 bases and J dropped 1; count of bases not matched to a gene: 7. The CDR3 is made up of 15 amino acids. The germline CDR1 and CDR2 sequences are ENHRY and SYGVKD. The CDR3 sequence: CAITSGTGKNTEAFF. As DNA, the CDR3 is TGTGCCATCACTTCCGGGACAGGGAAGAACACTGAAGCTTTCTTT.

V gene TRBV7-3 combines with J gene TRBJ2-5; 9 bases are a match to TRBD2. From germline, CDR1 is SGHTA and CDR2 FQGTGA. CDR3 size: 15 residues. V lost 2 bases to trimming and J lost 2 bases; unmatched junction nucleotides: 3. The CDR3 DNA reads as TGTGCCAGCAGCTTATTCAGCGGGGGGCAAGAGACCCAGTACTTC. It translates to CASSLFSGGQETQYF. Complete variable domain (other parts from reference TRBV7-3 and TRBJ2-5): GAGVSQTPSNKVTEKGKYVELRCDPISGHTALYWYRQSLGQGPEFLIYFQGTGAADDSGLPNDRFFAVRPEGSVSTLKIQRTERGDSAVYLCASSLFSGGQETQYFGPGTRLLVL.

The sample holds one count of this clone. The chain has TRBV5-1 and TRBJ2-1; 10 nucleotides agree with TRBD2. V lost 1 base and J lost 6; bases outside the gene matches: 4. The V gene's germline CDR1 is SGHRS and CDR2 YFSETQ. This CDR3 contains 15 residues. The CDR3 reads CASSLLAGEVNEQFF. DNA of the CDR3: TGCGCCAGCAGCTTGCTAGCGGGGGAGGTCAATGAGCAGTTCTTC.

The DNA for the CDR3 is TGTGCCAGTCGAGAAGAGGTGAGCTCTGGAAACACCATATATTTT. Residues: CASREEVSSGNTIYF. The chain joins TRBV18 to TRBJ1-3, with no clear D. Trimming took 9 bases from V and 0 from J, leaving 15 bases between them. In germline, CDR1 is KGHSH, CDR2 LQKENI. The CDR3 is 15 amino acids.

This clone was recorded only once. This chain connects TRBV5-1 to TRBJ1-1; 9 bases map to TRBD1. Losses at the gene ends were 5 bases for V and 4 bases for J; bases not matched to a gene: 3. This CDR3 has 13 amino acids. Germline lookup yields CDR1 SGHRS and CDR2 YFSETQ. CDR3 residues: CASRLTGGTEAFF. The CDR3 coding sequence is TGCGCCAGCAGGTTGACAGGGGGCACTGAAGCTTTCTTT.

The rearrangement uses TRBV29-1 and TRBJ1-2; 8 nucleotides match TRBD1. CDR1 and CDR2 from the germline V gene are SQVTM and ANQGSEA. With 6 bases clipped from V and 6 bases from J, the junction kept 9 bases outside the gene matches. CDR3 size: 13 residues. The CDR3 nucleotides read TGCAGCGTAGGACAGGGATCTACCCATGGCTACACCTTC. This gives the protein CSVGQGSTHGYTF. Based on the CDR3 plus reference TRBV29-1 and TRBJ1-2, the full variable domain is SAVISQKPSRDICQRGTSLTIQCQVDSQVTMMFWYRQQPGQSLTLIATANQGSEATYESGFVIDKFPISRPNLTFSTLTVSNMSPEDSSIYLCSVGQGSTHGYTFGSGTRLTVV.

This sequence joins TRBV6-5 and TRBJ2-2, with 7 bases matching TRBD1. Germline V gives CDR1 MNHEY, CDR2 SVGAGI. The ends lost 7 bases at V and 7 bases at J; junction bases unmatched: 9. The CDR3 is 14 residues long. CDR3 bases: TGTGCCAGCATGGTACAGGGGCGTAACGGGGAGCTGTTTTTT. Its translation: CASMVQGRNGELFF.

The rearrangement uses TRBV27 and TRBJ1-1; D not resolved. CDR3 length: 14 residues. In germline, CDR1 is MNHEY, CDR2 SMNVEV (reference sequence). V was clipped by 0 bases and J by 2 bases, with 7 bases between them. The CDR3 nucleotides are TGTGCCAGCAGTTTATCGCGGGGAAACACTGAAGCTTTCTTT. Protein product: CASSLSRGNTEAFF.

V gene TRBV19 combines with J gene TRBJ2-1; 9 positions match TRBD2. CDR3 length: 13 residues. Germline assignment: CDR1 LNHDA and CDR2 SQIVND (reference sequence). With 10 bases clipped from V and 8 bases from J, the junction kept 9 bases outside the gene matches. The CDR3 region has the DNA TGTGCCACCGAACCCGGGACTAGCTATGAGCAGTTCTTC. It translates to CATEPGTSYEQFF.

This clone was seen ten or more times. The rearrangement joins TRBV6-5 to TRBJ2-5; 9 nucleotides agree with TRBD2. V lost 9 bases and J lost 1; bases outside the gene matches: 9. Looked up from germline, CDR1 is MNHEY and CDR2 is SVGAGI. CDR3 length: 15 amino acids. In nucleotides, the CDR3 is TGTGCCAGTCTTCGACTAGCGGCTTTCCAAGAGACCCAGTACTTC. This gives the protein CASLRLAAFQETQYF.

This chain connects TRBV4-1 to TRBJ1-1, with TRBD1 matching over 8 bases. Looked up from germline, CDR1 is MGHRA and CDR2 is YSYEKL. The junction had 21 bases not matched to a gene; V was cut back by 3 bases and J by 0 bases. The CDR3 loop spans 21 amino acids. CDR3 nucleotides: TGCGCCAGCAGCCACCCAGGACAGGGTGCCCGTAGAAGGAGTGTGAACACTGAAGCTTTCTTT. Its translation: CASSHPGQGARRRSVNTEAFF.

The chain combines TRBV3-1 (or the pseudogene TRBV3-2) with TRBJ1-1; 8 nucleotides align to TRBD1. Germline values: CDR1 LGHDT, CDR2 YNNKEL (reference sequence). This CDR3 comprises 16 residues. The trim removed 0 bases at V and 0 bases at J, leaving 3 bases unmatched. CDR3 sequence reads: CASSQEQGGMNTEAFF. CDR3 DNA sequence: TGTGCCAGCAGCCAAGAACAGGGGGGAATGAACACTGAAGCTTTCTTT.

The chain uses TRBV30 and TRBJ1-1; D is ambiguous. Trimming cost V 3 bases and J 12 bases, with 23 bases left between them. CDR3 size: 14 residues. Germline V CDR1 and CDR2: GTSNPN, SVGIG (reference sequence). The CDR3: CAWSRPGIDRKSFF. The CDR3 region has the DNA TGTGCCTGGAGCCGACCCGGGATTGACCGGAAATCTTTCTTT.

The chain couples TRBV15 to TRBJ1-6; 9 positions match TRBD1. The CDR3 extends over 14 amino acids. The germline V gene has CDR1 LNHNV and CDR2 YYDKDF (reference sequence). V was clipped by 5 bases and J by 6 bases; unmatched bases: 2. The CDR3: CATSWGQGNSPLHF. Here the CDR3 DNA reads TGTGCCACCAGCTGGGGACAGGGTAATTCACCCCTCCACTTT. Together with reference TRBV15 and TRBJ1-6, the CDR3 gives the full variable domain: DAMVIQNPRYQVTQFGKPVTLSCSQTLNHNVMYWYQQKSSQAPKLLFHYYDKDFNNEADTPDNFQSRRPNTSFCFLDIRSPGLGDTAMYLCATSWGQGNSPLHFGNGTRLTVT.

The chain has TRBV28 and TRBJ1-2; D gene uncertain. The germline gives CDR1 MDHEN, CDR2 SYDVKM. V lost 8 bases and J 0 bases, leaving 22 bases between the germline ends. CDR3 size: 17 residues. The CDR3 DNA sequence: TGTGCCAGCGTTACCCCCCCCGGCCAGGATACTAACTATGGCTACACCTTC. Protein product: CASVTPPGQDTNYGYTF.

The chain combines TRBV19 with TRBJ1-5; D ambiguous. The germline V gene has CDR1 LNHDA and CDR2 SQIVND (reference sequence). Trimming removed 6 bases at V and 2 bases at J, with 14 bases between. The CDR3 has 15 amino acids. CDR3 nucleotide sequence: TGTGCCAGTAGCCTGCGGAGTATTGGCAATCAGCCCCAGCATTTT. This sequence encodes CASSLRSIGNQPQHF.

This clone was seen a handful of times. Other DNA sequences in the same sample also yield this CDR3. The rearrangement joins TRBV5-1 to TRBJ2-7; D is uncertain. The CDR3 is 14 amino acids. V was clipped by 1 base and J by 3 bases, with 11 bases between them. Germline lookup yields CDR1 SGHRS and CDR2 YFSETQ. The CDR3 nucleotides read TGCGCCAGCAGCTTGTCTCAGACACTCTACGAGCAGTACTTC. Translated, it gives CASSLSQTLYEQYF. The full variable domain, its missing parts supplied by reference TRBV5-1 and TRBJ2-7, is KAGVTQTPRYLIKTRGQQVTLSCSPISGHRSVSWYQQTPGQGLQFLFEYFSETQRNKGNFPGRFSGRQFSNSRSEMNVSTLELGDSALYLCASSLSQTLYEQYFGPGTRLTVT.

V gene TRBV30 combines with J gene TRBJ1-5, with 9 bases that match TRBD1. CDR1 and CDR2 (germline): GTSNPN, SVGIG (reference sequence). This CDR3 spans 13 amino acids. The trim removed 5 bases at V and 7 bases at J, leaving 6 bases unmatched. The CDR3 loop is CAWGTGRLQPQHF. The CDR3 DNA reads TGTGCCTGGGGGACAGGGCGACTCCAGCCCCAGCATTTT.

V gene TRBV5-3 combines with J gene TRBJ1-1; TRBD1 matches 8 bases. TRBV5-3 counts as an open reading frame of uncertain function. With V trimmed by 3 bases and J by 3 bases, 10 bases remained unmatched. This CDR3 has 16 amino acids. The CDR3 is CARSSAGQGAHTEAFF. For the CDR3, the DNA is TGTGCCAGAAGCTCCGCCGGGCAGGGGGCCCACACTGAAGCTTTCTTT.

V gene TRBV24-1 combines with J gene TRBJ2-7, with 7 nucleotides matching TRBD1. CDR3 length: 14 amino acids. Losses at the gene ends were 10 bases for V and 6 bases for J; bases not matched to a gene: 14. The germline V gene encodes CDR1 KGHDR and CDR2 SFDVKD. The DNA of the CDR3 is TGTGCCACGGCTCGGGCAGGGGGAGCCGGCGAGCAGTACTTC. Encoded protein: CATARAGGAGEQYF.